This T cell receptor beta chain was identified in a study of shared clonotypes between healthy human individuals. About the research overall: Per-donor plates numbered three CD4 naive, three CD4 memory, two CD8 naive and one CD8 memory.

Libraries were prepared by immunoSEQ multiplex PCR; TCRdb keeps only in-frame clonotypes and omits some of them. The sample has about 2.5 million clones, 85% to 95% seen once; the top ten hold approximately 0.39%. The CDR3 has 18 amino acids. With 8 bases clipped from V and 6 bases from J, the junction kept 16 bases outside the gene matches. Looked up from germline, CDR1 is SNHLY and CDR2 is FYNNEI. Study findings and constraints: Relative to clonotypes present in all four donors, those not shared had lower generation probabilities. Some naive CD4 clonotypes, around 4.7%, turned up in common across several donors.

Concerning this clone: The target antigen is unknown.

Source material: naive CD4+ T cells from PBMCs. Subset in this sample: CD45RA+ positively selected. This chain uses TRBV2 with TRBJ2-1; TRBD2 agrees at 13 bases. The sequence was obtained from a man aged 18 to 30 in good health. Some clones in this sample may be carry-over from other donors' samples. The CDR3 loop reads CASLTEIGGLAGLNEQFF. The CDR3, as DNA: TGTGCCAGCCTAACCGAGATTGGGGGACTAGCGGGGCTCAATGAGCAGTTCTTC. Based on the CDR3 plus reference TRBV2 and TRBJ2-1, the full variable domain is EPEVTQTPSHQVTQMGQEVILRCVPISNHLYFYWYRQILGQKVEFLVSFYNNEISEKSEIFDDQFSVERPDGSNFTLKIRSTKLEDSAMYFCASLTEIGGLAGLNEQFFGPGTRLTVL.